What follows are 15 T cell receptor beta chains derived from one specimen sequenced in a study of blood T cell repertoires in COVID-19. Sequencing was performed with immunoSEQ multiplex PCR; in TCRdb, only in-frame clones are kept and a portion is missing. The sample has about 200,000 clones; roughly nine tenths are singletons. What was sequenced was peripheral blood. These receptors originate from a man aged 60 to 75 with active or convalescent COVID-19.

This chain links TRBV18 with TRBJ2-6; D is possibly TRBD2 (5 bases). The CDR3 loop spans 17 amino acids. Trimming pared 1 base from V and 2 bases from J, leaving 12 bases between. Germline lookup yields CDR1 KGHSH and CDR2 LQKENI. The CDR3 DNA reads as TGTGCCAGCTCACCACTCGATCCCGGGACTGGGGCCAACGTCCTGACTTTC. Its protein is CASSPLDPGTGANVLTF. Drawing the rest from reference TRBV18 and TRBJ2-6, the complete variable domain is NAGVMQNPRHLVRRRGQEARLRCSPMKGHSHVYWYRQLPEEGLKFMVYLQKENIIDESGMPKERFSAEFPKEGPSILRIQQVVRGDSAAYFCASSPLDPGTGANVLTFGAGSRLTVL.

The chain is built from TRBV20-1 and TRBJ2-5; D unclear. This CDR3 spans 11 amino acids. Deletions cut 3 bases from V and 5 bases from J, with 7 bases between. The V gene's germline CDR1 is DFQATT and CDR2 SNEGSKA (reference sequence). Written as DNA, the CDR3 is TGCAGTGCTAGGTATCTCGAGACCCAGTACTTC. Protein sequence: CSARYLETQYF.

The chain links TRBV11-2 to TRBJ2-5; possibly TRBD2 for D (5 bases). CDR3 length: 12 residues. Germline V gene sequence: CDR1 SGHAT, CDR2 FQNNGV. The V end was cut by 5 bases, the J end by 5 bases, with 9 bases between. The CDR3: CASSRGPETQYF. The CDR3 bases are TGTGCCAGCAGCCGGGGTCCGGAGACCCAGTACTTC.

V is TRBV2 and J is TRBJ2-3; TRBD1 aligns across 7 bases. The V segment lost 7 bases and the J segment 10 bases; nucleotides outside the gene matches: 8. CDR1 and CDR2 (germline): SNHLY, FYNNEI. The CDR3 is 12 amino acids. The CDR3 nucleotides are TGTGCCAGCAAACGGGACAGCGAGGCGCAGTATTTT. Its protein product is CASKRDSEAQYF.

The chain is built from TRBV7-9 and TRBJ1-6; D may be TRBD1 (5 bases). Per germline, CDR1 SEHNR and CDR2 FQNEAQ (reference sequence). The CDR3 has 15 residues. V shed 4 bases and J shed 10 bases, with 17 bases lying between them. CDR3 loop: CASSSSVGLGSPLHF. DNA for the CDR3: TGTGCCAGCAGCTCCTCAGTGGGGCTTGGGTCACCCCTCCACTTT.

This clone was observed a few times. The chain links TRBV5-1 to TRBJ2-2; no definite D call. This CDR3 has 15 residues. Germline V gene sequence: CDR1 SGHRS, CDR2 YFSETQ. The ends were cut back, 3 bases at V and 0 bases at J, with 9 bases in the middle. The CDR3 sequence: CASSSLNANTGELFF. For the CDR3, the DNA is TGCGCCAGCAGCTCCCTTAATGCGAACACCGGGGAGCTGTTTTTT.

V is TRBV24-1 and J is TRBJ2-1; 10 bases agree with TRBD2. The germline V gene encodes CDR1 KGHDR and CDR2 SFDVKD. V gave up 3 bases and J gave up 4 bases; unmatched junction bases: 5. This CDR3 has 16 residues. The CDR3 nucleotides are TGTGCCACCAGTGATCGGACTAGCGGAACATACAATGAGCAGTTCTTC. Encoded protein: CATSDRTSGTYNEQFF.

The genes are TRBV27 and TRBJ2-5, with D perhaps matching TRBD1 (6 bases). Germline CDR1 and CDR2: MNHEY and SMNVEV (reference sequence). Trimming left V 5 bases short and J 1 base short, with 23 bases between. The CDR3 length is 18 residues. CDR3 region: CASSPKGHRGGAQETQYF. The CDR3 nucleotides are TGTGCCAGCAGTCCGAAGGGGCATAGAGGGGGAGCCCAAGAGACCCAGTACTTC.

The chain employs TRBV2 and TRBJ1-4, with D tentatively TRBD1 (6 bases). With 6 bases removed from V and 0 bases from J, the gap between germline ends came to 17 bases. This CDR3 spans 17 amino acids. Germline assignment: CDR1 SNHLY and CDR2 FYNNEI. The CDR3 DNA reads TGTGCCAGCAGGGGTGGGACACCTCGAGCAACTAATGAAAAACTGTTTTTT. Residues: CASRGGTPRATNEKLFF.

J is TRBJ1-1 and V is TRBV27; tentatively, D is TRBD1 (6 bases). Trimming took 1 base from V and 4 from J, leaving 19 bases between them. Germline CDR1 reads MNHEY; CDR2 reads SMNVEV (reference sequence). The CDR3 covers 17 residues. CDR3: CASSLWGPHRATTEAFF. The CDR3 DNA follows: TGTGCCAGCAGTTTATGGGGGCCACATCGGGCGACCACTGAAGCTTTCTTT.

The chain is built from TRBV5-1 and TRBJ2-2; D may be TRBD2 (5 bases). The V gene's germline CDR1 is SGHRS and CDR2 YFSETQ. Trimming stripped 0 bases from V and 5 bases from J, with 11 bases between. This CDR3 comprises 15 residues. The CDR3 coding sequence is TGCGCCAGCAGCTTGGCCCCGGGGAGTACCGGGGAGCTGTTTTTT. This codes for CASSLAPGSTGELFF.

The CDR3 spells CASSTRQADNEKLFF. The CDR3 DNA follows: TGTGCCAGCAGTACCCGACAGGCAGATAATGAAAAACTGTTTTTT. The J gene is TRBJ1-4, the V gene TRBV5-5; D may be TRBD1 (6 bases). Germline loops: CDR1 SGHKS, CDR2 YYEKEE (reference sequence). V lost 5 bases and J lost 4, with 15 bases in between. This CDR3 has 15 residues. Filled out from reference TRBV5-5 and TRBJ1-4, the complete variable domain reads DAGVTQSPTHLIKTRGQQVTLRCSPISGHKSVSWYQQVLGQGPQFIFQYYEKEERGRGNFPDRFSARQFPNYSSELNVNALLLGDSALYLCASSTRQADNEKLFFGSGTQLSVL.

The chain uses TRBV5-1 and TRBJ2-3; possible D gene TRBD2, 6 bases. The CDR3 runs to 16 residues. The V gene lost 2 bases and the J gene lost 0 bases, with 13 bases spanning the gap. CDR1 SGHRS and CDR2 YFSETQ come from the germline V gene. The CDR3 sequence: CASSLGAGLSTDTQYF. The CDR3 nucleotides read TGCGCCAGCAGCTTAGGCGCGGGGCTGAGCACAGATACGCAGTATTTT.

J is TRBJ1-5 and V is TRBV2; TRBD1 matches 10 bases. V lost 6 bases and J lost 4; bases outside the gene matches: 3. The CDR3 totals 14 residues. Germline loops: CDR1 SNHLY, CDR2 FYNNEI. The CDR3 region is CASSPDRGNQPQHF. In nucleotides, the CDR3 is TGTGCCAGCAGCCCGGACAGGGGGAATCAGCCCCAGCATTTT. The full variable domain, rest sourced from reference TRBV2 and TRBJ1-5, is EPEVTQTPSHQVTQMGQEVILRCVPISNHLYFYWYRQILGQKVEFLVSFYNNEISEKSEIFDDQFSVERPDGSNFTLKIRSTKLEDSAMYFCASSPDRGNQPQHFGDGTRLSIL.

The rearrangement joins TRBV7-8 to TRBJ1-2; D is perhaps TRBD1 (5 bases). The V end was cut by 6 bases, the J end by 5 bases, with 16 bases between. CDR3 length: 14 residues. CDR1 SGHVS and CDR2 FQNEAQ come from the germline V gene. The DNA of the CDR3 is TGTGCCAGCAGGGGTCGTGTAGGGGAATATGGCTACACCTTC. Protein: CASRGRVGEYGYTF.